This T cell receptor (beta chain) was profiled in a study of response to subunit inactivated influenza vaccine. In TCRdb, the RT-PCR reads were re-called with MiXCR into one record per CDR3 protein. The top ten hold 11% of the sample, which has some 570,000 distinct CDR3 sequences, 11% seen once. The sample was also reused in another study, on T cells expressing NK-cell markers. In that study: As the method of synthesis, 5'RACE template switching with UMIs yielded TCR beta cDNA. Obtained from sorted CD3+CD56+NKG2C+, CD3+CD56+NKG2C- and CD3+CD56-NKG2C+ T cells were the TCR beta repertoires. Several of the experiments relied on an anti-gamma-delta TCR antibody so that only alpha-beta TCR T cells were sorted. Top CD8+ clonotypes included the dominant CD3+CD56+NKG2C+ clonotypes in 5 or 6 donors. The CD3+CD56-NKG2C+ fraction of several donors was also led by these clonotypes.

The sequence derives from a middle-aged man who received an inactivated influenza vaccine. Sequences were derived from PBMCs from blood, sampled on the day of vaccination.

The CDR3 here is CASSPTAGGPTDTQYF. DNA of the CDR3: TGTGCCAGCAGCCCAACAGCGGGGGGGCCGACAGATACGCAGTATTTT. The chain has TRBV3-1 and TRBJ2-3; 10 bases map to TRBD2. Germline V gene data show CDR1 as LGHDT and CDR2 as YNNKEL (reference sequence). This CDR3 region has 16 residues. J was trimmed by 3 bases and V by 4 bases; bases with no gene match: 7.